This record looks at one T cell receptor (beta chain) sequence and its context. This record belongs to a study of blood T cell repertoires in COVID-19. How the authors handled the data: Reference gene primer amplification yielded estimated nucleated cell counts. Libraries were prepared by immunoSEQ multiplex PCR; TCRdb keeps only in-frame clonotypes and omits some of them. D and trimming come from the DNA, and the V and J calls and clone size come from that table. The sample has approximately 210,000 clones; 80% to 90% are singletons. Trimming removed 3 bases from V and 4 bases from J, with 8 bases in between. From germline, CDR1 is KGHSH and CDR2 LQKENI. The CDR3 is 13 amino acids.

The chain employs TRBV18 and TRBJ2-3; D gene uncertain. Sequencing was done on a sample of peripheral blood. The sequence came from a woman in her sixties or seventies with acute or convalescent COVID-19. The CDR3 loop is CASSPRGPDTQYF. The CDR3 DNA reads TGTGCCAGCTCACCGCGCGGCCCAGATACGCAGTATTTT.